The sequence of this TCR beta chain was determined in a study of cytomegalovirus exposure and HLA in healthy donors. Study results and caveats: Many donors shared some public TCRs, even though most TCR sequences were rare.

Profiling relied on immunoSEQ multiplex PCR, and the TCRdb table lists in-frame clones only, not all of them. In the table there are roughly 100,000 clones, about 95% of which are singletons. As to this clone: Its antigen is currently unknown.

Deletions cut 7 bases from V and 1 base from J, with 17 bases between. The CDR3 contains 15 residues. The receptor comes from a young woman in good health and CMV-seronegative. Sequenced material: PBMCs. The chain carries TRBV5-3 and TRBJ2-5; TRBD2 might be the D (5 bases). TRBV5-3 is filed as an ORF, its function uncertain. CDR3: CARLSGKLSQETQYF. CDR3 nucleotide sequence: TGTGCCAGATTAAGCGGTAAACTTTCCCAAGAGACCCAGTACTTC.